The source of this T cell receptor beta chain is a study of graft-versus-host responses after intestinal transplantation. Overall study context: Uniformly, recipients were administered anti-thymocyte globulin induction with subsequent tacrolimus and steroids for approximately three years.

As regards this clone: Its antigen is unknown.

Points from the study as a whole: Present in recipient marrow, GvH clones included some that appeared first in ileum or blood. Declines in HvG clones occurring early post-transplant were associated with peak circulating GvH clone levels. Across patients carrying graft-donor T cell macrochimerism, allografts held high graft-versus-host to host-versus-graft clonal ratios.

Trimming pared 7 bases from V and 5 bases from J, leaving 20 bases between. Germline CDR1 and CDR2: MNHNS and SASEGT. The CDR3 loop spans 15 amino acids. Sequenced by immunoSEQ multiplex PCR; TCRdb stores in-frame clones only, minus some. The sample has about 98,000 clones; more than 70% are singletons. The chain carries TRBV6-1 and TRBJ1-2; perhaps TRBD1 as D (5 bases). The receptor's source is a human patient who received an intestinal transplant, so some T cells may come from the graft donor. The material sequenced was PBMCs, taken 255 days after intestinal transplant. The CDR3 bases are TGTGCCAGCATCTCCTCGGGGCCCGGGCCTTATGGCTACACCTTC. Translated, it gives CASISSGPGPYGYTF.